This TCR beta chain was recorded in a study of blood T cell repertoires in COVID-19. Looking at the study overall: The origin of the acute and convalescent COVID-19 samples was the United States, Italy and Spain. T cells, B-cell-depleted T cells, or PBMCs provided the cDNA or gDNA that served as material.

As concerns this clone: The sample holds other DNA sequences that translate to the same CDR3.

In the original processing: Estimation of nucleated cell counts relied on the amplification of reference gene primers. The data were produced by immunoSEQ multiplex PCR, yet TCRdb's version contains in-frame clones alone and is incomplete. That table furnishes V, J and clone size, whereas the DNA furnished D and trimming. The sample lists 45,000 to 55,000 clones; 75% to 90% were seen once. CDR3 length: 15 residues. Trimming took off 7 bases at V and 2 bases at J, with 15 bases between the two ends. Germline V gene sequence: CDR1 SGHRS, CDR2 YFSETQ. What was sequenced was peripheral blood. This chain joins TRBV5-1 and TRBJ2-2; TRBD2 is a possible D gene (6 bases). The TCR originated in a man aged 55 to 70 with active COVID-19. The CDR3 region has the DNA TGCGCCAGCGAAAGGGACTCTCTTAACACCGGGGAGCTGTTTTTT. Protein: CASERDSLNTGELFF.